This passage covers 7 T cell receptor beta chains from one sample sequenced in a study of T cells in Graves' hyperthyroidism and ophthalmopathy. RNA transcripts yielded amplified TCR beta CDR3 regions. With the HTBI primer set, the TCR CDR3 went through a first round of RT-PCR. Each CDR3 protein is one row after TCRdb ran MiXCR on the multiplex PCR reads. The sample lists about 400,000 distinct CDR3 sequences, roughly an eighth occurring once. The material sequenced was blood. These receptors were collected from a woman aged 18-29 years with Graves' hyperthyroidism.

As regards this clonotype: A read error may produce the germline difference seen at one junction end. CDR3 nucleotide sequence: TGTGCCAGCAGTTTAGTTAGCGGGCCCTCCTACAATGAGCAGTTCTTC. Translated: CASSLVSGPSYNEQFF. The chain couples TRBV7-8 to TRBJ2-1; 7 bases match TRBD2. Germline values: CDR1 SGHVS, CDR2 FQNEAQ. This CDR3 comprises 16 residues. The variable domain in full, completed from reference TRBV7-8 and TRBJ2-1, reads GAGVSQSPRYKVAKRGQDVALRCDPISGHVSLFWYQQALGQGPEFLTYFQNEAQLDKSGLPSDRFFAERPEGSVSTLKIQRTQQEDSAVYLCASSLVSGPSYNEQFFGPGTRLTVL.

This clonotype has just a few counts. The V and J genes are TRBV7-9 and TRBJ2-4, with 7 bases that match TRBD1. The CDR3 has 15 residues. J was trimmed by 5 bases and V by 4 bases; bases with no gene match: 8. The germline V gene encodes CDR1 SEHNR and CDR2 FQNEAQ (reference sequence). The CDR3 is CASSSQTGTQNIQYF. The CDR3 bases are TGTGCCAGCAGCTCCCAGACAGGGACGCAAAACATTCAGTACTTC.

This clonotype was counted a few times. J is TRBJ1-5 and V is TRBV25-1; D uncertain. The CDR3 length is 14 residues. V lost 5 bases to trimming and J lost 5 bases, with 13 bases between them. Germline V gene data show CDR1 as MGHDK and CDR2 as SYGVNS. This CDR3 is CASSTHNSDQPQHF. For the CDR3, the DNA is TGTGCCAGCAGTACCCACAACAGCGATCAGCCCCAGCATTTT.

Turning to this clonotype: A single base separates this from a much larger clone, so it may be a read error. The chain uses TRBV15 and TRBJ1-5, with D possibly being TRBD1 (5 bases). From germline, CDR1 is LNHNV and CDR2 YYDKDF (reference sequence). CDR3 length: 15 amino acids. In DNA, the CDR3 is TGTGCCGCCAGCGCTACAGGAGGAGGCAATCAGCCCCAGCATTTT. This sequence encodes CAASATGGGNQPQHF.

This clonotype was seen at least ten times. The chain has TRBV11-2 and TRBJ2-7; 13 bases map to TRBD2. V lost 4 bases to trimming and J lost 5 bases; unmatched junction nucleotides: 8. This CDR3 comprises 16 residues. Germline CDR1 and CDR2: SGHAT and FQNNGV. This CDR3 is CASSSRRTSGSNEQYF. The CDR3 DNA follows: TGTGCCAGCAGCTCCCGGAGGACTAGCGGGAGTAACGAGCAGTACTTC.

The genes are TRBV12-3 or TRBV12-4 and TRBJ1-2, with a possible D match to TRBD1 (5 bases). The CDR3 extends over 12 amino acids. V was pared by 3 bases and J by 6 bases, with 8 bases between. DNA of the CDR3: TGTGCCAGCAGTTTGCAGGGCCATGGCTACACCTTC. Protein product: CASSLQGHGYTF.

This clonotype was recorded many times. The V gene is TRBV12-3 or TRBV12-4, the J gene TRBJ2-3; D remains unclear. CDR3 length: 16 amino acids. With 5 bases removed from V and 1 base from J, the gap between germline ends came to 16 bases. For the CDR3, the DNA is TGTGCCAGCAGTCCCCGCGGTACTTGGGGCACAGATACGCAGTATTTT. It is translated as CASSPRGTWGTDTQYF.